This is a list of T cell receptor beta chains from one sample in a study of cytomegalovirus exposure and HLA in healthy donors. Clones were sequenced by immunoSEQ multiplex PCR, and TCRdb holds only the in-frame ones, with some missing. Its listing shows 60,000 or so clones. The source material was PBMCs. The receptors originated from a man aged 50-59 years in good health and CMV-seropositive. CDR3s include the opening cysteine and the closing phenylalanine or tryptophan. A D gene is named only where the DNA matches it firmly.

CDR3: CASSLGGGQNEQFF
DNA: TGTGCCAGCAGCTTAGGGGGGGGCCAGAATGAGCAGTTCTTC
J: TRBJ2-1
D: NA
length: 14
V: TRBV7-2

CDR3: CASSQAAGGTYEQYF
DNA: TGCGCCAGCAGCCAAGCTGCTGGGGGCACCTACGAGCAGTACTTC
J: TRBJ2-7
D: NA
length: 15
V: TRBV4-3

CDR3: CASSSGLAGEETQYF
DNA: TGTGCTAGCAGCTCGGGACTAGCGGGGGAAGAGACCCAGTACTTC
J: TRBJ2-5
D: TRBD2
length: 15
V: TRBV7-7

CDR3: CASSEGAPLYQETQYF
DNA: TGTGCCAGCAGTGAGGGAGCTCCTTTGTACCAAGAGACCCAGTACTTC
J: TRBJ2-5
D: NA
length: 16
V: TRBV6-1

CDR3: CASSHGRGSYEQYF
DNA: TGCGCCAGCAGCCACGGGAGGGGGTCCTACGAGCAGTACTTC
J: TRBJ2-7
D: TRBD2
length: 14
V: TRBV4-3

CDR3: CASPPLMETQYF
DNA: TGTGCCAGCCCACCACTCATGGAGACCCAGTACTTC
J: TRBJ2-5
D: NA
length: 12
V: TRBV18

CDR3: CASRQGPNTGELFF
DNA: TGTGCCAGCAGACAGGGGCCAAACACCGGGGAGCTGTTTTTT
J: TRBJ2-2
D: TRBD1
length: 14
V: TRBV27

CDR3: CASSRQGLETQYF
DNA: TGTGCCAGTAGTAGACAGGGGCTGGAGACCCAGTACTTC
J: TRBJ2-5
D: TRBD1
length: 13
V: TRBV19

CDR3: CASSSLERGTYEQYF
DNA: TGTGCCAGCAGCTCGTTGGAGCGGGGTACTTACGAGCAGTACTTC
J: TRBJ2-7
D: NA
length: 15
V: TRBV12-1

CDR3: CSVEERTGYGYTF
DNA: TGCAGCGTTGAGGAGAGGACTGGCTATGGCTACACCTTC
J: TRBJ1-2
D: NA
length: 13
V: TRBV29-1

CDR3: CASSWTGVGETQYF
DNA: TGTGCCAGCAGCTGGACGGGGGTTGGAGAGACCCAGTACTTC
J: TRBJ2-5
D: NA
length: 14
V: TRBV11-2

CDR3: CASSSGLAGVEQFF
DNA: TGTGCCAGCAGCTCGGGACTAGCGGGAGTTGAGCAGTTCTTC
J: TRBJ2-1
D: TRBD2
length: 14
V: TRBV5-4

CDR3: CASSSPTGRANTIYF
DNA: TGTGCCAGCAGTTCCCCGACAGGGAGAGCAAACACCATATATTTT
J: TRBJ1-3
D: TRBD1
length: 15
V: TRBV28

CDR3: CASSFLISGSEQFF
DNA: TGTGCCAGCAGCTTCCTGATTAGCGGGAGTGAGCAGTTCTTC
J: TRBJ2-1
D: TRBD2
length: 14
V: TRBV5-6

CDR3: CSAGPQGLYGYTF
DNA: TGCAGCGCTGGACCCCAGGGCCTATATGGCTACACCTTC
J: TRBJ1-2
D: NA
length: 13
V: TRBV29-1

CDR3: CATSIGAGRTTEAFF
DNA: TGTGCCACCTCGATAGGGGCAGGGCGGACCACTGAAGCTTTCTTT
J: TRBJ1-1
D: NA
length: 15
V: TRBV19

CDR3: CAGQMGYEQYF
DNA: TGTGCCGGACAAATGGGCTACGAGCAGTACTTC
J: TRBJ2-7
D: NA
length: 11
V: TRBV2

CDR3: CASSRLSSYEQSF
DNA: TGTGCCAGCAGCCGTCTTAGCTCCTACGAGCAGTCCTTC
J: TRBJ2-7
D: NA
length: 13
V: TRBV7-9

CDR3: CASSIDLGQGQPQHF
DNA: TGTGCCAGTAGTATAGATCTAGGGCAGGGTCAGCCCCAGCATTTT
J: TRBJ1-5
D: NA
length: 15
V: TRBV19

CDR3: CATSREQGSYEQYF
DNA: TGTGCCACCAGCAGAGAACAGGGCTCCTACGAGCAGTACTTC
J: TRBJ2-7
D: NA
length: 14
V: TRBV15

CDR3: CASTEKRGNTGELFF
DNA: TGTGCCAGCACCGAAAAGCGGGGGAACACCGGGGAGCTGTTTTTT
J: TRBJ2-2
D: TRBD2
length: 15
V: TRBV11-1

CDR3: CASSQRHRAPTDTQYF
DNA: TGTGCCAGCAGCCAGAGGCACAGGGCCCCCACAGATACGCAGTATTTT
J: TRBJ2-3
D: NA
length: 16
V: TRBV5-5

CDR3: CSVPLRVNEQFF
DNA: TGCAGCGTTCCATTGAGGGTGAATGAGCAGTTCTTC
J: TRBJ2-1
D: NA
length: 12
V: TRBV29-1

CDR3: CASSVDGGTSGRMELFF
DNA: TGTGCCAGCAGCGTAGACGGGGGGACTAGCGGGAGAATGGAGCTGTTTTTT
J: TRBJ2-2
D: TRBD2
length: 17
V: TRBV9

CDR3: CASSLRTGRLVIQYF
DNA: TGTGCCAGCAGTTTACGAACAGGCCGGTTGGTCATTCAGTACTTC
J: TRBJ2-4
D: NA
length: 15
V: TRBV28

CDR3: CASSYNSYEQYF
DNA: TGTGCCAGCAGTTACAACAGCTACGAGCAGTACTTC
J: TRBJ2-7
D: NA
length: 12
V: TRBV6-5

CDR3: CASSLLMGETGLYYTF
DNA: TGCGCCAGCAGCCTCCTAATGGGGGAGACAGGTCTGTACTACACCTTC
J: TRBJ1-2
D: NA
length: 16
V: TRBV4-3

CDR3: CASSYKGPNSPLHF
DNA: TGTGCCAGCAGTTACAAGGGGCCTAATTCACCCCTCCACTTT
J: TRBJ1-6
D: NA
length: 14
V: TRBV6-6

CDR3: CASSVGGASYNEQFF
DNA: TGTGCCAGCAGCGTCGGGGGGGCTTCCTACAATGAGCAGTTCTTC
J: TRBJ2-1
D: TRBD2
length: 15
V: TRBV9

CDR3: CASSERGSGMVNEQFF
DNA: TGTGCCAGCAGTGAACGAGGTAGCGGGATGGTCAATGAGCAGTTCTTC
J: TRBJ2-1
D: TRBD2
length: 16
V: TRBV6-1

CDR3: CASSEMEGGNYGYTF
DNA: TGTGCCAGCAGTGAAATGGAGGGAGGTAACTATGGCTACACCTTC
J: TRBJ1-2
D: NA
length: 15
V: TRBV2

CDR3: CASSTQEGSNQPQHF
DNA: TGCGCCAGCAGTACGCAGGAGGGTAGCAATCAGCCCCAGCATTTT
J: TRBJ1-5
D: NA
length: 15
V: TRBV23-1

CDR3: CASRNRGRSSPLHF
DNA: TGTGCCAGCAGAAACAGGGGGCGCAGTTCACCCCTCCACTTT
J: TRBJ1-6
D: TRBD1
length: 14
V: TRBV6-5

CDR3: CASSSAATGTGELFF
DNA: TGTGCCAGCAGCTCCGCTGCGACAGGGACCGGGGAGCTGTTTTTT
J: TRBJ2-2
D: TRBD1
length: 15
V: TRBV7-8

CDR3: CASSPPPTGGGYTF
DNA: TGTGCCAGCAGTCCCCCTCCGACGGGCGGGGGCTACACCTTC
J: TRBJ1-2
D: NA
length: 14
V: TRBV28

CDR3: CASSLGLWFEQQGYEQYF
DNA: TGCGCCAGCAGCTTGGGTCTGTGGTTCGAACAGCAAGGCTACGAGCAGTACTTC
J: TRBJ2-7
D: NA
length: 18
V: TRBV5-1

CDR3: CASSLTRTGGHGIHEQYF
DNA: TGTGCCAGCAGTTTGACCCGGACAGGGGGCCATGGGATCCACGAGCAGTACTTC
J: TRBJ2-7
D: TRBD1
length: 18
V: TRBV28